These T cell receptor beta chains were read from a single sample in a study of CD8+CD57+ T cells in acquired aplastic anemia. TCRdb re-called the reads with MiXCR, one entry per CDR3 protein. The table lists about 160,000 distinct CDR3 sequences, more than 45% of them singletons. Sequencing was performed on sorted CD4+, CD8+, or CD8+CD57+ T cells (not recorded which) from PBMCs. These receptors came from a human donor with aplastic anemia. Both conserved end residues are part of each CDR3. D genes are given only for firm matches. A clone size is listed for some rows: how often the clone was seen (once, few, many), or a class if it is expanded.

D gene	clone size	J gene	V gene	CDR3 protein	CDR3 DNA
-	many	TRBJ2-3	TRBV10-2	CASGSDSTDTQYF	TGCGCCAGCGGTTCGGATAGCACAGATACGCAGTATTTT
-	once	TRBJ2-7	TRBV20-1	CSARVPDGSYEQYF	TGCAGTGCTAGAGTCCCGGACGGATCCTACGAGCAGTACTTC
TRBD2	-	TRBJ2-1	TRBV24-1	CATSDLIAGEQFF	TGTGCCACCAGTGATTTAATAGCGGGAGAGCAGTTCTTC
-	-	TRBJ1-3	TRBV15	CATRESGNTIYF	TGTGCCACCAGAGAATCTGGAAACACCATATATTTT
-	many	TRBJ2-2	TRBV7-2	CASSFRGRTGELFF	TGTGCCAGCAGCTTTAGGGGGAGAACCGGGGAGCTGTTTTTT
-	-	TRBJ1-6	TRBV19	CASRTGQSSPLHF	TGTGCCAGTAGGACCGGACAGTCCTCACCCCTCCACTTT
-	few	TRBJ2-4	TRBV5-6	CASSLAPSAKNIQYF	TGTGCCAGCAGCTTGGCCCCGTCGGCCAAAAACATTCAGTACTTC
-	-	TRBJ2-1	TRBV2	CASSDSGLSNQQFF	TGTGCCAGCAGTGATTCAGGCCTAAGCAATCAGCAGTTCTTC
-	many	TRBJ2-1	TRBV20-1	CSAFGVPGYNEQFF	TGCAGTGCTTTTGGAGTCCCGGGGTACAATGAGCAGTTCTTC
-	many	TRBJ1-3	TRBV12-3/TRBV12-4	CASSLGQRANTIYF	TGTGCCAGCAGTCTTGGACAGCGGGCAAACACCATATATTTT
TRBD1	-	TRBJ1-2	TRBV7-8	CASSLRDSRNVFSGYTF	TGTGCCAGCAGCCTTAGGGACAGTCGGAACGTTTTTAGTGGCTACACCTTC
-	-	TRBJ1-1	TRBV7-2	CASSFEQLNTEAFF	TGTGCCAGCAGCTTCGAACAGCTGAACACTGAAGCTTTCTTT
-	-	TRBJ2-3	TRBV24-1	CATSGVGDTQYF	TGTGCCACCAGTGGGGTGGGGGATACGCAGTATTTT
TRBD1	-	TRBJ1-5	TRBV11-2	CAWSPGDRGDGNQPQHF	TGTGCCTGGAGCCCCGGGGACAGGGGGGATGGCAATCAGCCCCAGCATTTT
TRBD1	many	TRBJ2-7	TRBV19	CASGSSGTGPYEQYF	TGTGCCAGTGGCTCCTCCGGGACAGGGCCCTACGAGCAGTACTTC
-	many	TRBJ1-2	TRBV6-1	CASGLNRLTNYGYTF	TGTGCCAGCGGCTTAAACAGGCTCACTAACTATGGCTACACCTTC
TRBD2	few	TRBJ2-7	TRBV29-1	CSVGGGGLAASYEQYF	TGCAGCGTTGGTGGGGGTGGTCTAGCGGCTTCCTACGAGCAGTACTTC
-	many	TRBJ2-2	TRBV5-4	CASSWTGTTGELFF	TGTGCCAGCAGCTGGACGGGGACCACCGGGGAGCTGTTTTTT
-	few	TRBJ2-1	TRBV2	CASSGINSSYNEQFF	TGTGCCAGCAGCGGCATTAATAGCTCCTACAATGAGCAGTTCTTC
-	-	TRBJ1-2	TRBV24-1	CATGDPTGLDYGYTF	TGTGCCACCGGTGATCCAACAGGGTTGGACTATGGCTACACCTTC
-	-	TRBJ2-7	TRBV2	CASNLHGSYEQYF	TGTGCCAGCAACCTACACGGGTCCTACGAGCAGTACTTC
TRBD2	once	TRBJ2-1	TRBV5-6	CASASGTSGRRAEQFF	TGTGCCAGCGCGTCCGGGACTAGCGGGAGGAGGGCCGAACAGTTCTTC
-	-	TRBJ2-5	TRBV25-1	CASSESGVGRRETQYF	TGTGCCAGCAGTGAATCGGGGGTTGGGCGTCGGGAGACCCAGTACTTC
-	many	TRBJ1-1	TRBV20-1	CSAPRGPPNTEAFF	TGCAGTGCCCCCCGGGGGCCTCCGAACACTGAAGCTTTCTTT
-	-	TRBJ2-3	TRBV20-1	CSAGPRPDTQYF	TGCAGTGCTGGCCCGAGGCCGGATACGCAGTATTTT
-	many	TRBJ2-3	TRBV5-1	CASSLGQPSDTQYF	TGCGCCAGCAGCTTGGGACAGCCCTCAGATACGCAGTATTTT
-	-	TRBJ2-1	TRBV10-3	CAISESGVGEQFF	TGTGCCATCAGTGAGTCCGGTGTCGGTGAGCAGTTCTTC
-	few	TRBJ2-3	TRBV6-1	CASSGLGGRDTQYF	TGTGCCAGCAGTGGACTAGGAGGTAGAGATACGCAGTATTTT
-	once	TRBJ1-6	TRBV10-3	CAISSPNTGMTDSPLHF	TGTGCCATCAGCTCGCCTAATACAGGGATGACGGATTCACCCCTCCACTTT
TRBD2	many	TRBJ2-5	TRBV10-1	CASRAGRPQETQYF	TGCGCCAGCAGAGCGGGACGGCCCCAAGAGACCCAGTACTTC
-	many	TRBJ2-3	TRBV27	CASSHRPDTQYF	TGTGCCAGCAGTCACCGTCCGGATACGCAGTATTTT
-	-	TRBJ2-1	TRBV7-6	CASSPRAEGGDEQFF	TGTGCCAGCAGCCCCCGGGCTGAAGGGGGGGATGAGCAGTTCTTC
-	-	TRBJ2-2	TRBV24-1	CATSRTENTGELFF	TGTGCCACCAGTCGGACGGAGAACACCGGGGAGCTGTTTTTT
TRBD2	many	TRBJ2-3	TRBV20-1	CSAGGLAGGGTDTQYF	TGCAGTGCTGGGGGACTAGCGGGAGGAGGCACAGATACGCAGTATTTT
-	-	TRBJ1-2	TRBV2	CASSEFDGYTF	TGTGCCAGCAGTGAGTTCGATGGCTACACCTTC